This T cell receptor beta chain was obtained from a study of blood T cell repertoires in COVID-19. As for the study in general: Some COVID-19 samples were acute and others convalescent; all came from the United States, Italy and Spain.

Repertoires were generated with immunoSEQ multiplex PCR, while TCRdb's copy carries only in-frame clones and drops some. The data contain some 130,000 clones, roughly four fifths of them seen just once; the ten biggest clones take up 15% to 20%. Germline CDR1 is WSHSY and CDR2 is SAAADI. Trimming removed 5 bases from V and 0 bases from J, with 8 bases in between. The CDR3 has 14 residues. This clone came up a few times. V and J are TRBV10-2 and TRBJ1-3; no clear D. The origin of this receptor is a man aged 30 to 45 who had recovered from COVID-19. The material sequenced was PBMCs or T cells enriched from blood (not recorded which). CDR3 DNA sequence: TGCGCCAGCAGTTTCTATGGCTCTGGAAACACCATATATTTT. Translation gives CASSFYGSGNTIYF.